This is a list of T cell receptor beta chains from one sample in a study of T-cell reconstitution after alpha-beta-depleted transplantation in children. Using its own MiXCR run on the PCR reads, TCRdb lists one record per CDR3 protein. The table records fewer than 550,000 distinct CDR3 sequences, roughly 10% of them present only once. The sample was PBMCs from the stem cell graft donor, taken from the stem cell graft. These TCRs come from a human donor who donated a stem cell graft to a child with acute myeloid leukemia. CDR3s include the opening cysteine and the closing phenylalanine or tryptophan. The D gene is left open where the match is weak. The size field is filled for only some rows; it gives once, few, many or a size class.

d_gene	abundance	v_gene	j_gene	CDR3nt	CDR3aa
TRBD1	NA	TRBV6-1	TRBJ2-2	TGTGCCAGCAGTCAGGGGGTTGGGACCGGGGAGCTTTTTTTT	CASSQGVGTGELFF
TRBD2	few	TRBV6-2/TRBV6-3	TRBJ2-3	TGTGCCAGCAGTTCGGCTAGCGGGAGGTTCACAGATACGCAGTATTTT	CASSSASGRFTDTQYF
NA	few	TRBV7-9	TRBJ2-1	TGTGCCAGCAGCTTAGGGTCTTTGACTAGACGGTCGGGGAATGAGCAGTTCTTC	CASSLGSLTRRSGNEQFF
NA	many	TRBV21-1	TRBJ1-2	TGTGCCAATTCCGGGACTTTCTATGGCTACACCTTC	CANSGTFYGYTF
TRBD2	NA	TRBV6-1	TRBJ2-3	TGTGCCAGCAGGAAGCGGGAGGGCCAAGATACGCAGTATTTT	CASRKREGQDTQYF
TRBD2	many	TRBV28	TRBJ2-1	TGTGCCAGCAGTTTCTCACGGTCTAGCGGCGACAATGAGCAGTTCTTC	CASSFSRSSGDNEQFF
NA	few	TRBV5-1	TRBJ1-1	TGCGCCAGCAGCTTGTTCGGCAGCACTGAAGCTTTCTTT	CASSLFGSTEAFF
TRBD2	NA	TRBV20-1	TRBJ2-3	TGCAGTGCTAGTAGACTAGCGGGGGGCCTCACTAGCACAGATACGCAGTATTTT	CSASRLAGGLTSTDTQYF
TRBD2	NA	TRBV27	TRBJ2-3	TGTGCCAGCAGTTTATCTCATGGACTAGCGGGGGTAGATACGCAGTATTTT	CASSLSHGLAGVDTQYF
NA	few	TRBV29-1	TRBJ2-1	TGCAGCATTGTCAGGGGCAACTACAATGAGCAGTTCTTC	CSIVRGNYNEQFF
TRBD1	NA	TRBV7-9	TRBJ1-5	TGTGCCAGCAACAGGGGCACCGATCAGCCCCAGCATTTT	CASNRGTDQPQHF
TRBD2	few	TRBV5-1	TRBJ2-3	TGCGCCAGCAGCCCCGGGACTAGCGGGAGGGCAGATACGCAGTATTTT	CASSPGTSGRADTQYF
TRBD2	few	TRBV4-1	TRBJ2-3	TGCGCCAGCAGCCCCGGTCGGACTAGCGGGGGTAGCACAGATACGCAGTATTTT	CASSPGRTSGGSTDTQYF
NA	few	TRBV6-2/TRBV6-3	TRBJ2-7	TGTGCCAGCAGTTACTTCCTCCGGGAAAAACGGACGAACCCCTACGAGCAGTACTTC	CASSYFLREKRTNPYEQYF
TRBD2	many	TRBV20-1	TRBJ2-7	TGCAGTGCTACCGGGACTAGCGGGAGCTACGAGCAGTACTTC	CSATGTSGSYEQYF
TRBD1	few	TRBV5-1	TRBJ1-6	TGCGCCAGCAGGTCGACAAGGGACAGGGCTTCACCCCTCCACTTT	CASRSTRDRASPLHF
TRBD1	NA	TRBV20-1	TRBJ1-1	TGCAGTGCTCCCGGGACAGGGTCGAACACTGAAGCTTTCTTT	CSAPGTGSNTEAFF
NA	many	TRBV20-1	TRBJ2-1	TGCAGTGCTCAGGCCTACAATGAGCAGTTCTTC	CSAQAYNEQFF
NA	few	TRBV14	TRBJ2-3	TGTGCCAGCAGCCCCCGAGTAGATACGCAGTATTTT	CASSPRVDTQYF
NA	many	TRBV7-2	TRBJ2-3	TGTGCCAGCAGCTTAGCGGGAGGAGGAGATACGCAGTATTTT	CASSLAGGGDTQYF
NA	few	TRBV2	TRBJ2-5	TGTGCCAGCAGGAATAGGGGCCAGACGAAGACCCAGTACTTC	CASRNRGQTKTQYF
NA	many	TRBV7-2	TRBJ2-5	TGTGCCAGCAGCTTAGACAGGGATCAAGAGACCCAGTACTTC	CASSLDRDQETQYF
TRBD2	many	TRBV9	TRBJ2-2	TGTGCCAGCATCGACACACCGACTAGCCAAGCCGGGGAGCTGTTTTTT	CASIDTPTSQAGELFF
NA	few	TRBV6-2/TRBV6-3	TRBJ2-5	TGTGCCAGCAGTTATACCCAGCGGGAAGAGACCCAGTACTTC	CASSYTQREETQYF
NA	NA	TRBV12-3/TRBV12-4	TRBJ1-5	TGTGCCAGCAGTTTAGATCCCGGAGGTGGTCATCAGCCCCAGCATTTT	CASSLDPGGGHQPQHF
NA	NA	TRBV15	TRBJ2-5	TGTGCCACCAGCAGAGATCTGACGGGGTTAGAGACCCAGTACTTC	CATSRDLTGLETQYF